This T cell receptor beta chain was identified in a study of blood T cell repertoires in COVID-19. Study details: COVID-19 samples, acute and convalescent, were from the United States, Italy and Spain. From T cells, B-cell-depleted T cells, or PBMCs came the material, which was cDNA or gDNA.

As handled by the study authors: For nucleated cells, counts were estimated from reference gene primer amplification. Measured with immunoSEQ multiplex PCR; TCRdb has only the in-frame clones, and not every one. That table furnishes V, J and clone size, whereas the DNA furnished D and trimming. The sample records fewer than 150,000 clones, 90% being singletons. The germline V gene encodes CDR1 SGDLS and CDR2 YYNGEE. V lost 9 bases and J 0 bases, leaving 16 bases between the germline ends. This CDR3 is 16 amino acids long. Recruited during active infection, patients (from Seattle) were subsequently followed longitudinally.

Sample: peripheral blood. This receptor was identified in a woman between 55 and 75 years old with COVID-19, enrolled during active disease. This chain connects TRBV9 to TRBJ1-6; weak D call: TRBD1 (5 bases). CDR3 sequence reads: CATNWGQSSYNSPLHF. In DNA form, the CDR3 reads TGTGCCACCAACTGGGGCCAGAGCTCCTATAATTCACCCCTCCACTTT.